This T cell receptor beta chain was profiled in a study of blood T cell repertoires in COVID-19. Participants spanned ages about 18 to 100 years and resided in 24 US areas. Each participant's cohort was designated according to participant-reported clinical history. Symptom resolution, clearance, or two negative PCRs marked the recovered donors of Cohort 3. The authors' processing: Reference gene primers were amplified, and this amplification served to estimate nucleated cell counts. The data were produced by immunoSEQ multiplex PCR, yet TCRdb's version contains in-frame clones alone and is incomplete. The V and J calls and clone size come from that table; D and trimming were worked out from the DNA. The repertoire consists of about 180,000 clones, with approximately 85% occurring once and the leading ten covering around 6.2%. The sequence was collected from a man in his forties or fifties who had recovered from COVID-19. Sequenced material: PBMCs or T cells enriched from blood (not recorded which).

CDR3 residues: CASSQEPAAIYNEQFF. CDR3 nucleotide sequence: TGTGCCAGCAGCCAAGAGCCGGCGGCGATATACAATGAGCAGTTCTTC. The chain combines TRBV4-2 with TRBJ2-1, with D uncertain. Looked up from germline, CDR1 is LGHNA and CDR2 is YNFKEQ. V lost 0 bases to trimming and J lost 4 bases, with 13 bases between them. This CDR3 is built from 16 residues.